This TCR beta chain stems from a study of T cell changes during pregnancy in multiple sclerosis. Clones were read by immunoSEQ multiplex PCR, and TCRdb kept only the in-frame ones, dropping some. This sample has approximately 39,000 clones, with around 92% found just once. Germline CDR1 reads MNHEY; CDR2 reads SVGAGI. The CDR3 loop spans 12 amino acids. The ends lost 5 bases at V and 7 bases at J; junction bases unmatched: 4. This TCR derives from a female donor with multiple sclerosis, enrolled in a pregnancy study. The genes are TRBV6-5 and TRBJ1-2, with 7 bases aligning to TRBD1. The sample taken for sequencing was PBMCs (not recorded whether the cells were cultured). The CDR3 protein is CASSLRQGGYTF. CDR3 bases: TGTGCCAGCAGTCTCCGACAGGGTGGCTACACCTTC.